The 3 T cell receptor beta chains presented below share a single source sample, sequenced in a study of OX40 agonist ivuxolimab in advanced cancers. TCRdb keeps only in-frame clones here, not all; method: immunoSEQ multiplex PCR. The sample has tens of thousands of clones; roughly 87% are singletons. The source material was CD4+ or CD8+ T cells sorted from blood, sampled in a trial of the OX40 agonist ivuxolimab. All receptors come from an adult with an advanced solid tumor such as melanoma, head and neck, liver or kidney cancer.

About this clone itself: Other DNA variants within this sample encode the same CDR3. The J gene is TRBJ1-6, the V gene TRBV6-1, with a possible D match to TRBD1 (6 bases). The CDR3 runs to 18 residues. V was shortened by 0 bases and J by 0 bases, with 12 bases between the two germline ends. Germline V CDR1 and CDR2: MNHNS, SASEGT. The CDR3 is CASSEALGGSSYNSPLHF. The CDR3 DNA sequence: TGTGCCAGCAGTGAAGCGCTAGGGGGGAGCTCCTATAATTCACCCCTCCACTTT.

V is TRBV2 and J is TRBJ2-3; 7 nucleotides agree with TRBD2. The germline gives CDR1 SNHLY, CDR2 FYNNEI. The V and J ends lost 4 bases and 2 bases, in that order; junction bases with no gene match: 3. This CDR3 region has 14 residues. CDR3 in amino acids: CASSASGATDTQYF. CDR3 sequence (DNA): TGTGCCAGCAGTGCCAGCGGGGCCACAGATACGCAGTATTTT.

CDR3 in amino acids: CASSMPGTANYGYTF. In DNA form, the CDR3 reads TGTGCCAGTAGCATGCCCGGGACGGCCAACTATGGCTACACCTTC. This chain joins TRBV19 and TRBJ1-2; the D gene is possibly TRBD1 (5 bases). The CDR3 is made up of 15 amino acids. Germline V lookup: CDR1 LNHDA, CDR2 SQIVND (reference sequence). Trimming left V 6 bases short and J 2 bases short, with 16 bases between.